The source of this T cell receptor beta chain is a study of T cell repertoires in cytomegalovirus infection. Germline V lookup: CDR1 SGHVT, CDR2 SQSDAQ. The CDR3 spans 15 residues. V shed 4 bases, J shed 6 bases, and the junction held 11 bases outside the gene matches. TCRdb passed the reads through MiXCR, listing each CDR3 protein once. There are about a million distinct CDR3 sequences in the sample; approximately 33% occur only once, and around 15% lies in the top ten. Worth noting for this clonotype: No antigen is known for it. This may arise from a read error, as a much more abundant clone is one base away.

The source was cultured CD8+ T cells from PBMCs, collected from culture after CMV antigen stimulation. This chain uses TRBV7-4 with TRBJ2-7; 8 bases fit TRBD2. This clonotype originated in a human donor in good health (CMV status not recorded). Some clones in this sample may be carry-over from other donors' samples. The DNA of the CDR3 is TGTGCCAGCAGCTCAGCCGCGGGGGGACCTTCCGAGCAGTACTTC. It specifies CASSSAAGGPSEQYF.